Below, 16 T cell receptor beta chains from the same sample are listed, as sequenced in a study of T cells in Graves' hyperthyroidism and ophthalmopathy (dated by TCRdb to between 2019 and 2020). The library was generated by multiplex PCR. TCRdb names Illumina HiSeq 2000 as the instrument used. Amplification of TCR beta CDR3 regions was carried out from RNA transcripts. The TCR CDR3 was subjected to a first round of RT-PCR using the HTBI primer set and the Qiagen OneStep RT-PCR kit. TCRdb reanalyzed the raw reads on its own, using fastp at Q25 for trimming and MiXCR for clone calling, and kept in-frame beta chains. Rows with one shared CDR3 protein collapse into an entry with the most common genes and DNA. Within this sample are about 210,000 distinct CDR3 sequences, with approximately 17% of them counted one time only. Of the sample, under 65% is held by the ten largest clones. Sequencing was done on a sample of blood. Every receptor here comes from a man aged 45-65 years with Graves' hyperthyroidism.

This clonotype was recorded at least ten times. The chain joins TRBV2 to TRBJ2-5, with D possibly matching TRBD1 (7 bases). Germline values: CDR1 SNHLY, CDR2 FYNNEI. V gave up 8 bases and J gave up 4 bases, with 17 bases separating them. This CDR3 comprises 14 residues. CDR3 nucleotides: TGTGCCAGCGACCTCAATCAGGGGGGAGAGACCCAGTACTTC. Amino acid sequence: CASDLNQGGETQYF.

This clonotype was detected many times. The rearrangement links TRBV28 to TRBJ1-2; no reliable D call. CDR3 size: 13 residues. The germline V gene has CDR1 MDHEN and CDR2 SYDVKM. V was pared by 4 bases and J by 0 bases, with 6 bases between. The CDR3 DNA follows: TGTGCCAGCAGTTCGACGGCTAACTATGGCTACACCTTC. It encodes CASSSTANYGYTF.

The J gene is TRBJ1-3, the V gene TRBV2; the D gene is possibly TRBD1 (5 bases). The CDR3 extends over 14 amino acids. Per germline, CDR1 SNHLY and CDR2 FYNNEI. V was clipped by 3 bases and J by 9 bases, with 15 bases between them. Here the CDR3 reads CASSEGPSWGTIYF. CDR3 in DNA: TGTGCCAGCAGTGAGGGGCCATCTTGGGGCACCATATATTTT. Drawing the rest from reference TRBV2 and TRBJ1-3, the complete variable domain is EPEVTQTPSHQVTQMGQEVILRCVPISNHLYFYWYRQILGQKVEFLVSFYNNEISEKSEIFDDQFSVERPDGSNFTLKIRSTKLEDSAMYFCASSEGPSWGTIYFGEGSWLTVV.

The chain is built from TRBV18 and TRBJ2-7, with D maybe TRBD1 (5 bases). The CDR3 totals 15 residues. Germline CDR1 KGHSH, CDR2 LQKENI. V was clipped by 3 bases and J by 5 bases, with 17 bases between them. The CDR3 region is CASSPIVQGVHEQYF. The CDR3 DNA follows: TGTGCCAGCTCACCTATAGTCCAGGGCGTCCACGAGCAGTACTTC.

The V call is TRBV5-1, the J call TRBJ2-5; TRBD1 agrees at 9 bases. The CDR3 extends over 13 amino acids. Trimming removed 7 bases from V and 5 bases from J; junction bases left unmatched: 6. CDR1 SGHRS and CDR2 YFSETQ come from the germline V gene. DNA for the CDR3: TGCGCCAGCCATACAGGGGGCGGTGAGACCCAGTACTTC. Translation gives CASHTGGGETQYF.

This clonotype was seen only a few times. This sequence joins TRBV6-1 and TRBJ2-7; the D is unclear. The CDR3 extends over 11 amino acids. In germline, CDR1 is MNHNS, CDR2 SASEGT. Trimming pared 1 base from V and 6 bases from J, leaving 4 bases between. The CDR3 loop is CASSEVLEQYF. CDR3 DNA: TGTGCCAGCAGTGAAGTCCTCGAGCAGTACTTC.

This clonotype was counted only a few times. This chain links TRBV12-3 or TRBV12-4 with TRBJ2-1; 9 bases fit TRBD2. The CDR3 has 14 residues. With V trimmed by 2 bases and J by 9 bases, 5 bases remained unmatched. The CDR3 DNA reads as TGTGCCAGCAGTTTACAGGTAGCGGGAGTTGAGCAGTTCTTC. Translation gives CASSLQVAGVEQFF.

About this clonotype: A read error may produce the germline difference seen at one junction end. The chain combines TRBV2 with TRBJ2-1, with D perhaps matching TRBD2 (5 bases). The CDR3 runs to 15 residues. The germline V gene encodes CDR1 SNHLY and CDR2 FYNNEI. DNA for the CDR3: TGTGCCAGCAGTGGAGGGTCCTCCTCCTACAATAAGCAGTTCTTC. This encodes CASSGGSSSYNKQFF.

Concerning this clonotype itself: At one of its ends the junction is not consistent with the germline gene, which may arise from a read error. The rearrangement uses TRBV4-1 and TRBJ1-4; D perhaps matches TRBD1 (5 bases). The CDR3 runs to 16 residues. CDR1 and CDR2 from the germline V gene are MGHRA and YSYEKL. CDR3 sequence: CASSQGKAGPGEKLFF. For the CDR3, the DNA is TGCGCCAGCAGTCAAGGAAAGGCAGGGCCTGGTGAAAAACTGTTTTTT.

As for this clonotype: This clone may be a read error of a much larger clone one base away. The CDR3 coding sequence is TGTGCCAGCAGTGGCGGGACTAGCGGGAGGAATGAGCAGTCCTTC. Encoded protein: CASSGGTSGRNEQSF. The chain recombines TRBV6-1 with TRBJ2-1; 15 bases agree with TRBD2. Per the germline V gene, CDR1 is MNHNS and CDR2 is SASEGT. The CDR3 sequence is 15 residues long.

This clonotype was counted ten times or more. The rearrangement joins TRBV20-1 to TRBJ2-1; 13 bases agree with TRBD2. V trimming: 6 bases; J trimming: 6 bases; junction bases outside the gene matches: 5. The germline CDR1 and CDR2 sequences are DFQATT and SNEGSKA (reference sequence). This CDR3 comprises 14 residues. This CDR3 is CSAQTSGRANEQFF. The CDR3, as DNA: TGCAGTGCGCAAACTAGCGGGAGGGCCAATGAGCAGTTCTTC.

This clonotype was seen at least ten times. The chain links TRBV11-2 to TRBJ2-7; D is perhaps TRBD1 (5 bases). CDR3 size: 14 residues. From germline, CDR1 is SGHAT and CDR2 FQNNGV. Trimming stripped 2 bases from V and 2 bases from J, with 10 bases between. The DNA for the CDR3 is TGTGCCAGCAGCTTATTTAGCAGGGCCTACGAGCAGTACTTC. This encodes CASSLFSRAYEQYF.

There are a few counts of this clonotype. The chain joins TRBV28 to TRBJ2-7; 8 bases align to TRBD2. CDR1 is MDHEN and CDR2 is SYDVKM in the germline V gene. The CDR3 sequence is 14 residues long. Losses at the gene ends were 5 bases for V and 3 bases for J; bases not matched to a gene: 6. The CDR3 sequence: CASSRTSLNYEQYF. The CDR3 bases are TGTGCCAGCAGTCGGACTAGCCTAAACTACGAGCAGTACTTC.

The rearrangement uses TRBV7-2 and TRBJ2-1, with D unresolved. CDR3 length: 15 residues. Per the germline V gene, CDR1 is SGHTA and CDR2 is FQGNSA. Trimming cost V 1 base and J 9 bases, with 16 bases left between them. CDR3 sequence: CASSLDAQPWVEQFF. The DNA for the CDR3 is TGTGCCAGCAGCTTAGATGCTCAACCGTGGGTTGAGCAGTTCTTC.

This clonotype came up many times. V is TRBV12-3 or TRBV12-4 and J is TRBJ1-5; D is possibly TRBD1 (5 bases). The CDR3 runs to 13 residues. Deletions cut 6 bases from V and 6 bases from J, with 12 bases between. CDR3 DNA: TGTGCCAGCAGGGGGTGGGGGAGTCAGCCCCAGCATTTT. This codes for CASRGWGSQPQHF.

This clonotype showed up many times. V and J are TRBV30 and TRBJ2-5; 7 bases agree with TRBD2. The CDR3 is made up of 14 amino acids. V lost 4 bases to trimming and J lost 6 bases; unmatched junction nucleotides: 11. The germline gives CDR1 GTSNPN, CDR2 SVGIG (reference sequence). CDR3 bases: TGTGCCTGGAAGGGAGACGGCGGGAGACAGACCCAGTACTTC. It codes for CAWKGDGGRQTQYF.